The 21 T cell receptor beta chains reported below all come from one sample, sequenced in a study of blood T cell repertoires in COVID-19. Sequencing used immunoSEQ multiplex PCR; TCRdb keeps in-frame clones, though not all of them. The table records tens of thousands of clones, 92% of them present only once. Sequenced sample: peripheral blood. The receptors were gathered from a man aged 50 to 60 with active COVID-19.

This chain joins TRBV28 and TRBJ2-6; D not resolved. The CDR3 is 14 amino acids. The V end lost 6 bases, the J end lost 0 bases, and 6 bases lay between the germline ends. CDR1 and CDR2 (germline): MDHEN, SYDVKM. For the CDR3, the DNA is TGTGCCAGCAGACGGAGCTCTGGGGCCAACGTCCTGACTTTC. Translated, it gives CASRRSSGANVLTF.

Here the CDR3 reads CASRAGGPMGEQFF. CDR3 sequence (DNA): TGTGCCAGCAGAGCGGGAGGACCGATGGGTGAGCAGTTCTTC. The chain couples TRBV2 to TRBJ2-1, with 9 bases aligning to TRBD2. From germline, CDR1 is SNHLY and CDR2 FYNNEI. Trimming removed 6 bases from V and 9 bases from J; junction bases left unmatched: 9. This CDR3 is 14 amino acids long.

The V and J genes are TRBV19 and TRBJ1-3; D call uncertain. The V and J ends lost 7 bases and 4 bases respectively, with 14 bases between them. Germline loops: CDR1 LNHDA, CDR2 SQIVND (reference sequence). The CDR3 sequence is 14 residues long. CDR3 sequence: CASTRRRDGNTIYF. The CDR3 DNA follows: TGTGCCAGTACCCGGCGGCGTGACGGAAACACCATATATTTT. Combining the CDR3 with reference TRBV19 and TRBJ1-3 gives the whole variable domain DGGITQSPKYLFRKEGQNVTLSCEQNLNHDAMYWYRQDPGQGLRLIYYSQIVNDFQKGDIAEGYSVSREKKESFPLTVTSAQKNPTAFYLCASTRRRDGNTIYFGEGSWLTVV.

This rearrangement joins TRBV5-1 to TRBJ1-5, with 8 bases lining up with TRBD1. This CDR3 spans 15 amino acids. Germline-derived CDR1 and CDR2 are SGHRS and YFSETQ. Trimming took 4 bases from V and 5 from J; bases not matched to a gene: 8. The CDR3 spells CASSPQGAWDQPQHF. The DNA of the CDR3 is TGCGCCAGCAGCCCCCAGGGGGCCTGGGATCAGCCCCAGCATTTT.

This rearrangement joins TRBV7-3 to TRBJ2-2; 8 bases fit TRBD2. Germline V gives CDR1 SGHTA, CDR2 FQGTGA. This CDR3 contains 16 residues. Trimming took 5 bases from V and 6 from J; bases not matched to a gene: 11. In nucleotides, the CDR3 is TGTGCCAGCAGCCCCCTTTCCGGGAGGGAGGCCGGGGAGCTGTTTTTT. Its translation: CASSPLSGREAGELFF. The variable domain in full, completed from reference TRBV7-3 and TRBJ2-2, reads GAGVSQTPSNKVTEKGKYVELRCDPISGHTALYWYRQSLGQGPEFLIYFQGTGAADDSGLPNDRFFAVRPEGSVSTLKIQRTERGDSAVYLCASSPLSGREAGELFFGEGSRLTVL.

The CDR3 reads CASSPRPGLTDSYEQYF. CDR3 DNA: TGTGCCAGCAGCCCTCGACCCGGACTCACAGACTCCTACGAGCAGTACTTC. This chain links TRBV9 with TRBJ2-7, with a weak D call TRBD2 (5 bases). The CDR3 extends over 17 amino acids. Germline V lookup: CDR1 SGDLS, CDR2 YYNGEE. Trimming removed 4 bases from V and 0 bases from J, with 20 bases in between.

V usage is TRBV5-5 and J usage is TRBJ2-3; D perhaps matches TRBD2 (6 bases). CDR1 is SGHKS, CDR2 YYEKEE, per germline (reference sequence). Trimming shortened V by 1 base and J by 3 bases, and 15 bases separated the two germline ends. The length of the CDR3 is 16 residues. The CDR3 sequence is CASSLMEGDPTDTQYF. CDR3 sequence (DNA): TGTGCCAGCAGCTTGATGGAGGGAGATCCGACAGATACGCAGTATTTT.

The gene calls are TRBV2 and TRBJ1-2; the D gene is possibly TRBD1 (6 bases). Trimming removed 4 bases from V and 5 bases from J, with 8 bases in between. The CDR3 is 12 amino acids. Germline V gives CDR1 SNHLY, CDR2 FYNNEI. The CDR3 sequence: CASSVGQYGYTF. The CDR3, as DNA: TGTGCCAGCAGTGTAGGACAGTATGGCTACACCTTC. Based on the CDR3 plus reference TRBV2 and TRBJ1-2, the full variable domain is EPEVTQTPSHQVTQMGQEVILRCVPISNHLYFYWYRQILGQKVEFLVSFYNNEISEKSEIFDDQFSVERPDGSNFTLKIRSTKLEDSAMYFCASSVGQYGYTFGSGTRLTVV.

The V and J genes are TRBV3-1 (or the pseudogene TRBV3-2) and TRBJ2-2, with TRBD2 matching 10 bases. This CDR3 has 17 residues. CDR1 is LGHDT and CDR2 is YNNKEL in the germline V gene (reference sequence). Germline trimming cut 0 bases from V and 5 bases from J; bases unmatched to any gene: 6. CDR3 nucleotides: TGTGCCAGCAGCCAAGAAGGCCTAGCGGGAGTTACCGGGGAGCTGTTTTTT. Translating it yields CASSQEGLAGVTGELFF.

The chain is built from TRBV20-1 and TRBJ1-1; tentative D call: TRBD1 (5 bases). Germline V CDR1 and CDR2: DFQATT, SNEGSKA (reference sequence). The CDR3 contains 12 residues. V was trimmed by 3 bases and J by 11 bases, leaving 16 bases between them. The CDR3 is CSASRAAGSAFF. Here the CDR3 DNA reads TGCAGTGCTAGTAGGGCCGCAGGGTCGGCTTTCTTT.

This chain connects TRBV5-1 to TRBJ2-7; 9 bases are a match to TRBD2. Germline V CDR1 and CDR2: SGHRS, YFSETQ. Trimming took 0 bases from V and 2 from J; bases not matched to a gene: 6. The CDR3 extends over 16 amino acids. DNA for the CDR3: TGCGCCAGCAGCTTGGCTAGCGGGACCCCTCCCTACGAGCAGTACTTC. Its protein is CASSLASGTPPYEQYF.

The CDR3 reads CASSQEWGQGGTDTQYF. The CDR3 region has the DNA TGTGCCAGCAGCCAAGAATGGGGACAGGGTGGCACAGATACGCAGTATTTT. The gene calls are TRBV14 and TRBJ2-3; 9 bases match TRBD1. From germline, CDR1 is SGHDN and CDR2 FVKESK. This CDR3 comprises 17 residues. V trimming: 0 bases; J trimming: 1 base; junction bases outside the gene matches: 5.

The V gene is TRBV7-8, the J gene TRBJ1-1, with D unresolved. Trimming pared 5 bases from V and 4 bases from J, leaving 14 bases between. This CDR3 is 14 amino acids long. CDR1 is SGHVS, CDR2 FQNEAQ, per germline. CDR3 in DNA: TGTGCCAGCAGCCCCCACGAACGGAGCACTGAAGCTTTCTTT. Protein: CASSPHERSTEAFF. The variable domain in full, with the rest retrieved from reference TRBV7-8 and TRBJ1-1, is GAGVSQSPRYKVAKRGQDVALRCDPISGHVSLFWYQQALGQGPEFLTYFQNEAQLDKSGLPSDRFFAERPEGSVSTLKIQRTQQEDSAVYLCASSPHERSTEAFFGQGTRLTVV.

The table lists this clone with a count of one. The CDR3 DNA sequence: TGCGCCAGCAGCTTGGATCCAGGGGAAGCAGATACGCAGTATTTT. Its protein is CASSLDPGEADTQYF. V gene TRBV5-1 combines with J gene TRBJ2-3, with D tentatively TRBD1 (6 bases). Germline V gene lookup returns CDR1 SGHRS and CDR2 YFSETQ. The ends were cut back, 0 bases at V and 4 bases at J, with 12 bases in the middle. The CDR3 is 15 residues long.

Written as DNA, the CDR3 is TGTGCCAGCAGCCGAGACGCGGGAGCTGGGGCCAACGTCCTGACTTTC. Its protein product is CASSRDAGAGANVLTF. The chain has TRBV27 and TRBJ2-6; TRBD2 matches at 7 bases. From germline, CDR1 is MNHEY and CDR2 SMNVEV (reference sequence). V shed 6 bases and J 2 bases; nucleotides not matched to a gene: 7. This CDR3 contains 16 residues.

The chain is built from TRBV29-1 and TRBJ1-2, with D uncertain. Per the germline V gene, CDR1 is SQVTM and CDR2 is ANQGSEA. The CDR3 length is 11 residues. The V end was cut by 4 bases, the J end by 3 bases, with 6 bases between. The CDR3 DNA reads as TGCAGCGTTGCCCGGGACTATGGCTACACCTTC. Its translation is CSVARDYGYTF.

J is TRBJ2-3 and V is TRBV9; TRBD2 matches 7 bases. Trimming took 4 bases from V and 2 from J; bases not matched to a gene: 7. Germline V gives CDR1 SGDLS, CDR2 YYNGEE. The CDR3 is made up of 15 amino acids. The CDR3 protein is CASSFSGDVTDTQYF. The CDR3, as DNA: TGTGCCAGCAGCTTCAGCGGGGATGTCACAGATACGCAGTATTTT.

J is TRBJ2-7 and V is TRBV5-6, with D possibly matching TRBD1 (5 bases). Germline assignment: CDR1 SGHDT and CDR2 YYEEEE. The V end lost 0 bases, the J end lost 0 bases, and 7 bases lay between the germline ends. This CDR3 is 14 amino acids long. The CDR3 nucleotides read TGTGCCAGCAGCTTGGGACAGACCTCCTACGAGCAGTACTTC. It translates to CASSLGQTSYEQYF. Looking up the rest from reference TRBV5-6 and TRBJ2-7 gives the full variable domain: DAGVTQSPTHLIKTRGQQVTLRCSPKSGHDTVSWYQQALGQGPQFIFQYYEEEERQRGNFPDRFSGHQFPNYSSELNVNALLLGDSALYLCASSLGQTSYEQYFGPGTRLTVT.

This chain links TRBV5-1 with TRBJ2-1; D possibly corresponds to TRBD2 (6 bases). Germline-derived CDR1 and CDR2 are SGHRS and YFSETQ. The ends were cut back, 0 bases at V and 0 bases at J, with 16 bases in the middle. The CDR3 loop spans 18 amino acids. CDR3 loop: CASSLALRGTSSYNEQFF. The CDR3 coding sequence is TGCGCCAGCAGCTTGGCCTTACGCGGGACCAGCTCCTACAATGAGCAGTTCTTC.

The chain carries TRBV19 and TRBJ2-7; D might be TRBD1 (6 bases). The CDR3 spans 15 residues. V lost 3 bases and J lost 6, with 18 bases in between. Per germline, CDR1 LNHDA and CDR2 SQIVND (reference sequence). This chain's CDR3 is CASSISPRQDSEQYF. CDR3 DNA sequence: TGTGCCAGTAGTATTTCACCGAGACAGGATAGCGAGCAGTACTTC.

The V call is TRBV6-6, the J call TRBJ2-7; 11 nucleotides agree with TRBD2. The CDR3 is 14 amino acids. Looked up from germline, CDR1 is MNHNY and CDR2 is SVGAGI (reference sequence). The ends lost 3 bases at V and 6 bases at J; junction bases unmatched: 4. The CDR3 loop is CASSYTSGSAEQYF. The CDR3 DNA follows: TGTGCCAGCAGTTATACTAGCGGGAGCGCCGAGCAGTACTTC.